Following are 30 T cell receptor beta chains from one sample sequenced in a study of T-cell memory formation after mild COVID-19. Via MiXCR, TCRdb re-called the 5' RACE reads, giving one row per CDR3 protein. Here the sample spans about 110,000 distinct CDR3 sequences, approximately 22% being singletons. Material for sequencing was PBMCs or a T cell subset sorted from them (not recorded which). The receptors were gathered from a man between 18 and 29 years old who had mild COVID-19 (a few samples of this study predate the infection). Cell type and time point are not known.

V gene TRBV7-9 combines with J gene TRBJ2-1, with D uncertain. V lost 0 bases and J lost 10, with 7 bases in between. Germline V gives CDR1 SEHNR, CDR2 FQNEAQ (reference sequence). This CDR3 is built from 12 residues. CDR3: CASSLALGEQFF. The CDR3 DNA is TGTGCCAGCAGCTTAGCGCTGGGAGAGCAGTTCTTC.

This clonotype turned up a few times. This chain connects TRBV5-1 to TRBJ2-1, with unresolved D. The length of the CDR3 is 14 residues. Trimming shortened V by 4 bases and J by 9 bases, and 17 bases separated the two germline ends. Germline assignment: CDR1 SGHRS and CDR2 YFSETQ. In DNA, the CDR3 is TGCGCCAGCAGCCCCGCTCTCCTGGGTGGTGAGCAGTTCTTC. This sequence encodes CASSPALLGGEQFF.

The genes are TRBV27 and TRBJ1-5; TRBD1 matches 7 bases. CDR3 length: 14 amino acids. Germline CDR1 and CDR2: MNHEY and SMNVEV (reference sequence). V was clipped by 5 bases and J by 5 bases; unmatched bases: 6. The CDR3 DNA reads as TGTGCCAGCAGTCCCCCAGGGGGTGATCAGCCCCAGCATTTT. As protein: CASSPPGGDQPQHF.

The CDR3 protein is CASSPRPRGVIPDTQYF. For the CDR3, the DNA is TGTGCCAGCAGCCCCCGACCGCGGGGAGTTATCCCAGATACGCAGTATTTT. The V and J genes are TRBV7-2 and TRBJ2-3, with TRBD2 as a possible D gene (6 bases). Trimming removed 5 bases at V and 4 bases at J, with 22 bases between. This CDR3 has 17 amino acids. Germline V gene sequence: CDR1 SGHTA, CDR2 FQGNSA.

CDR3 sequence (DNA): TGTGCCAGCAGCCAGGGTGTTATCCAAGAGACCCAGTACTTC. Protein sequence: CASSQGVIQETQYF. V and J are TRBV3-1 and TRBJ2-5, with D unresolved. The CDR3 runs 14 residues. The germline V gene encodes CDR1 LGHDT and CDR2 YNNKEL (reference sequence). V was clipped by 3 bases and J by 1 base, with 9 bases between them.

This clonotype was observed a handful of times. This chain connects TRBV4-1 to TRBJ1-1, with no clear D. The germline V gene has CDR1 MGHRA and CDR2 YSYEKL. The CDR3 sequence is 15 residues long. V was trimmed by 1 base and J by 3 bases, leaving 12 bases between them. The DNA of the CDR3 is TGCGCCAGCAGCCAAGGGCAGGTATCCGACACTGAAGCTTTCTTT. Translation gives CASSQGQVSDTEAFF.

V usage is TRBV6-1 and J usage is TRBJ1-6, with D unclear. CDR1 is MNHNS, CDR2 SASEGT, per germline. Trimming left V 2 bases short and J 9 bases short, with 11 bases between. This CDR3 region has 14 residues. The CDR3 DNA is TGTGCCAGCAGTGAAATGGGAATAGGTTCACCCCTCCACTTT. Translation gives CASSEMGIGSPLHF.

Only a few counts were recorded for this clonotype. The chain carries TRBV6-2 or TRBV6-3 and TRBJ2-3; no clear D. The CDR3 contains 12 residues. Between the trimmed V and J ends, which lost 8 bases and 3 bases, there was a span of 9 bases. CDR1 and CDR2 (germline): MNHEY, SVGEGT. The CDR3 protein is CASGSLTDTQYF. CDR3 bases: TGTGCCAGCGGGTCGTTAACAGATACGCAGTATTTT.

This sequence joins TRBV28 and TRBJ1-1; 9 positions match TRBD1. This CDR3 has 15 residues. With 2 bases clipped from V and 4 bases from J, the junction kept 5 bases outside the gene matches. CDR1 MDHEN and CDR2 SYDVKM come from the germline V gene. The CDR3 nucleotides are TGTGCCAGCAGTTTAGGGACAGGGACGGGCACTGAAGCTTTCTTT. It is translated as CASSLGTGTGTEAFF.

This clonotype was picked up many times. The rearrangement links TRBV9 to TRBJ1-5; D remains ambiguous. Germline-derived CDR1 and CDR2 are SGDLS and YYNGEE. V was shortened by 2 bases and J by 2 bases, with 8 bases between the two germline ends. The CDR3 loop spans 14 amino acids. CDR3 region: CASSVGMGNQPQHF. The DNA of the CDR3 is TGTGCCAGCAGCGTCGGCATGGGCAATCAGCCCCAGCATTTT.

The rearrangement uses TRBV13 and TRBJ2-5, with 8 bases identical to TRBD1. V shed 4 bases and J 4 bases; nucleotides not matched to a gene: 5. The CDR3 is 14 amino acids. Germline V gene lookup returns CDR1 PRHDT and CDR2 FYEKMQ (reference sequence). CDR3 loop: CASSSTGTGETQYF. In DNA form, the CDR3 reads TGTGCCAGCAGCTCAACCGGGACAGGAGAGACCCAGTACTTC.

The V call is TRBV7-9, the J call TRBJ1-2, with a tentative D call TRBD1 (5 bases). Trimming stripped 5 bases from V and 2 bases from J, with 12 bases between. The germline V gene encodes CDR1 SEHNR and CDR2 FQNEAQ (reference sequence). The CDR3 spans 14 residues. CDR3 bases: TGTGCCAGCAGCCTAAGGGACGGAAACTATGGCTACACCTTC. Translation gives CASSLRDGNYGYTF.

This clonotype has only a few counts. CDR3 region: CASSFGFNTEAFF. DNA for the CDR3: TGTGCCAGCAGTTTCGGTTTTAACACTGAAGCTTTCTTT. V usage is TRBV12-3 or TRBV12-4 and J usage is TRBJ1-1, with D unclear. Trimming stripped 3 bases from V and 2 bases from J, with 7 bases between. There are 13 residues in the CDR3.

The J gene is TRBJ1-2, the V gene TRBV7-2; a possible D gene is TRBD1 (6 bases). Germline V CDR1 and CDR2: SGHTA, FQGNSA. Trimming stripped 5 bases from V and 8 bases from J, with 12 bases between. The CDR3 totals 12 residues. The CDR3 DNA reads TGTGCCAGCAGCAGGACAGTCTACGGCTACACCTTC. Residues: CASSRTVYGYTF.

This clonotype was counted only a few times. The chain recombines TRBV4-3 with TRBJ2-3, with a weak D call TRBD2 (5 bases). Germline V gene data show CDR1 as LGHNA and CDR2 as YSLEER. The CDR3 has 15 residues. V was shortened by 4 bases and J by 3 bases, with 14 bases between the two germline ends. The CDR3 DNA reads as TGCGCCAGCAGCCGCGGACCTACGGGGACAGATACGCAGTATTTT. This gives the protein CASSRGPTGTDTQYF.

This clonotype was seen a handful of times. The rearrangement joins TRBV7-8 to TRBJ1-1; D is perhaps TRBD1 (5 bases). Between the trimmed V and J ends, which lost 0 bases and 3 bases, there was a span of 8 bases. CDR3 length: 14 amino acids. The germline CDR1 and CDR2 sequences are SGHVS and FQNEAQ. For the CDR3, the DNA is TGTGCCAGCAGCTTAGCTTGGGGGTACACTGAAGCTTTCTTT. Protein product: CASSLAWGYTEAFF. Together with reference TRBV7-8 and TRBJ1-1, the CDR3 gives the full variable domain: GAGVSQSPRYKVAKRGQDVALRCDPISGHVSLFWYQQALGQGPEFLTYFQNEAQLDKSGLPSDRFFAERPEGSVSTLKIQRTQQEDSAVYLCASSLAWGYTEAFFGQGTRLTVV.

This clonotype was seen only a few times. V usage is TRBV27 and J usage is TRBJ1-1; tentative D call: TRBD1 (5 bases). Germline V lookup: CDR1 MNHEY, CDR2 SMNVEV (reference sequence). With 8 bases removed from V and 1 base from J, the gap between germline ends came to 11 bases. The CDR3 covers 13 residues. CDR3 sequence: CASRLGTNTEAFF. CDR3 DNA: TGTGCCAGCCGCCTAGGGACGAACACTGAAGCTTTCTTT.

The chain is built from TRBV11-2 and TRBJ2-7; TRBD1 might be the D (5 bases). Trimming took off 3 bases at V and 4 bases at J, with 13 bases between the two ends. The germline V gene has CDR1 SGHAT and CDR2 FQNNGV. This CDR3 contains 14 residues. CDR3 amino acids: CASSFKGKRYEQYF. CDR3 DNA sequence: TGTGCCAGCAGCTTCAAGGGGAAGAGGTACGAGCAGTACTTC.

The chain employs TRBV27 and TRBJ1-5; D remains unclear. Trimming cost V 3 bases and J 3 bases, with 3 bases left between them. There are 12 residues in the CDR3. The V gene's germline CDR1 is MNHEY and CDR2 SMNVEV (reference sequence). The CDR3: CASSFPNQPQHF. The CDR3 DNA follows: TGTGCCAGCAGTTTTCCCAATCAGCCCCAGCATTTT.

This clonotype showed up just a few times. The J gene is TRBJ2-1, the V gene TRBV7-9, with D possibly TRBD2 on 6 matching bases. Trimming removed 3 bases from V and 4 bases from J, with 10 bases in between. The CDR3 is 14 amino acids. CDR1 and CDR2 (germline): SEHNR, FQNEAQ (reference sequence). The CDR3 DNA is TGTGCCAGCAGCTTGGGGGGAATGTACAATGAGCAGTTCTTC. This translates into CASSLGGMYNEQFF.

V gene TRBV4-3 combines with J gene TRBJ2-3; TRBD1 is a possible D gene (5 bases). This CDR3 is 15 amino acids long. Trimming left V 0 bases short and J 0 bases short, with 7 bases between. From germline, CDR1 is LGHNA and CDR2 YSLEER. CDR3 nucleotides: TGCGCCAGCAGCCAAGAAACAGGAAGCACAGATACGCAGTATTTT. It is translated as CASSQETGSTDTQYF.

This clonotype was recorded once. V gene TRBV4-3 combines with J gene TRBJ2-6; tentatively, D is TRBD1 (5 bases). The germline gives CDR1 LGHNA, CDR2 YSLEER. V was cut by 5 bases and J by 1 base, with 12 bases left in between. This CDR3 is built from 16 residues. The DNA for the CDR3 is TGCGCCAGCAGCTCGGCGGCAGGGTCTGGGGCCAACGTCCTGACTTTC. Amino acid sequence: CASSSAAGSGANVLTF.

This clonotype was found once. The rearrangement uses TRBV4-1 and TRBJ1-1; D gene ambiguous. Trimming cost V 7 bases and J 0 bases, with 9 bases left between them. Germline CDR1 is MGHRA and CDR2 is YSYEKL. The CDR3 totals 13 residues. The CDR3 is CASTPILNTEAFF. The CDR3 nucleotides are TGCGCCAGCACCCCGATCTTGAACACTGAAGCTTTCTTT.

This clonotype appeared many times. The chain recombines TRBV4-2 with TRBJ1-3; D gene uncertain. Germline CDR1 LGHNA, CDR2 YNFKEQ. The CDR3 loop spans 15 amino acids. V lost 4 bases and J lost 0, with 10 bases in between. CDR3 in DNA: TGTGCCAGCAGCCCCGAATCGGCCTCTGGAAACACCATATATTTT. This codes for CASSPESASGNTIYF.

This clonotype was counted between two and nine times. V gene TRBV7-2 combines with J gene TRBJ2-5; unclear D gene. Trimming left V 0 bases short and J 3 bases short, with 5 bases between. The CDR3 contains 13 residues. Germline V gene sequence: CDR1 SGHTA, CDR2 FQGNSA. CDR3 coding DNA: TGTGCCAGCAGCTTAGCAGGGAAAGAGACCCAGTACTTC. Translated: CASSLAGKETQYF. The full variable domain, completed using reference TRBV7-2 and TRBJ2-5, is GAGVSQSPSNKVTEKGKDVELRCDPISGHTALYWYRQSLGQGLEFLIYFQGNSAPDKSGLPSDRFSAERTGGSVSTLTIQRTQQEDSAVYLCASSLAGKETQYFGPGTRLLVL.

The sample holds many counts of this clonotype. The V gene is TRBV24-1, the J gene TRBJ2-1; 7 positions agree with TRBD1. Germline V gene sequence: CDR1 KGHDR, CDR2 SFDVKD. J gave up 3 bases and V 3 bases, and 10 bases lay outside the gene matches. The CDR3 runs 17 residues. CDR3 sequence: CATSDARDSHGYNEQFF. The CDR3 nucleotides read TGTGCCACCAGTGATGCACGGGACAGTCACGGCTACAATGAGCAGTTCTTC.

At least ten counts were recorded for this clonotype. The J gene is TRBJ2-5, the V gene TRBV4-1; 8 bases fit TRBD1. Trimming removed 0 bases from V and 5 bases from J; junction bases left unmatched: 5. CDR1 MGHRA and CDR2 YSYEKL come from the germline V gene. The CDR3 sequence is 15 residues long. CDR3 in amino acids: CASSQDQGARETQYF. CDR3 nucleotide sequence: TGCGCCAGCAGCCAAGACCAGGGGGCGCGGGAGACCCAGTACTTC.

The chain is built from TRBV14 and TRBJ2-7; D remains unclear. Germline-derived CDR1 and CDR2 are SGHDN and FVKESK. CDR3 length: 13 residues. Trimming removed 3 bases at V and 5 bases at J, with 11 bases between. CDR3 DNA: TGTGCCAGCAGCCATTGGGATAAGGACGAGCAGTACTTC. This sequence encodes CASSHWDKDEQYF.

J is TRBJ2-5 and V is TRBV19, with D possibly being TRBD1 (7 bases). The V gene's germline CDR1 is LNHDA and CDR2 SQIVND (reference sequence). Deletions cut 4 bases from V and 5 bases from J, with 14 bases between. The CDR3 extends over 14 amino acids. CDR3 residues: CASSTTGEVETQYF. In nucleotides, the CDR3 is TGTGCCAGTAGTACTACAGGGGAGGTGGAGACCCAGTACTTC.

The rearrangement joins TRBV19 to TRBJ2-2; D is possibly TRBD1 (5 bases). The ends were cut back, 6 bases at V and 0 bases at J, with 11 bases in the middle. Germline V CDR1 and CDR2: LNHDA, SQIVND (reference sequence). The CDR3 is made up of 15 amino acids. CDR3 bases: TGTGCCAGTAGCCCGACAGACTCGAACACCGGGGAGCTGTTTTTT. This sequence encodes CASSPTDSNTGELFF. Supplemented by reference TRBV19 and TRBJ2-2, the full variable domain reads DGGITQSPKYLFRKEGQNVTLSCEQNLNHDAMYWYRQDPGQGLRLIYYSQIVNDFQKGDIAEGYSVSREKKESFPLTVTSAQKNPTAFYLCASSPTDSNTGELFFGEGSRLTVL.